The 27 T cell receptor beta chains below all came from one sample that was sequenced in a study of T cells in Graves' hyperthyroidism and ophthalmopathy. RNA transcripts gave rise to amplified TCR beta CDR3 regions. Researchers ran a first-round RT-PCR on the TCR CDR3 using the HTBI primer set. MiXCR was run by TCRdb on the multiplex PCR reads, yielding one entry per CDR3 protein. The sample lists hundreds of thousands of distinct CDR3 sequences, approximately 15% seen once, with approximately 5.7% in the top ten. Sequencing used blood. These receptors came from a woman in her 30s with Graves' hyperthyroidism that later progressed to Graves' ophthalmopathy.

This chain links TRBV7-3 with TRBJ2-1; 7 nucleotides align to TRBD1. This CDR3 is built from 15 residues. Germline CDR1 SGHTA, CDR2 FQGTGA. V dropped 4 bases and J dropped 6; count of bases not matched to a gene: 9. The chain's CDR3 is CASSSPDRSFNEQFF. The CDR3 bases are TGTGCCAGCAGCTCCCCGGACAGGAGTTTCAATGAGCAGTTCTTC.

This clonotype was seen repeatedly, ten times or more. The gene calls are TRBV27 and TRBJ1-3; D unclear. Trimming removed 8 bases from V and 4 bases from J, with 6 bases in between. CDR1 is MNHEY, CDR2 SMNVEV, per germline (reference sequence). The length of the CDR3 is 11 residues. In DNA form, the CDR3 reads TGTGCCAGCTGTGCGGGAAACACCATATATTTT. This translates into CASCAGNTIYF.

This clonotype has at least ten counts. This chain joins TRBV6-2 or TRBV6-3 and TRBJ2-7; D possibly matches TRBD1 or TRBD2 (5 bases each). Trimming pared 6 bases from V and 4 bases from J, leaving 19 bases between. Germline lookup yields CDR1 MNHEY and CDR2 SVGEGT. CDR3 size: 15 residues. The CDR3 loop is CASSPDGGGLYEQYF. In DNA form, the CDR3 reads TGTGCCAGCAGCCCCGACGGTGGGGGATTATACGAGCAGTACTTC.

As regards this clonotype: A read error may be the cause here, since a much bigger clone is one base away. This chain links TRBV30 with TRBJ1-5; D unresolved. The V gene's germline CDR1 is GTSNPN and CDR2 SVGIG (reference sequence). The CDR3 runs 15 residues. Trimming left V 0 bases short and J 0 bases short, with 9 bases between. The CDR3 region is CAWSVQGHSNQPQHF. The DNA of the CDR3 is TGTGCCTGGAGTGTACAAGGGCATAGCAATCAGCCCCAGCATTTT.

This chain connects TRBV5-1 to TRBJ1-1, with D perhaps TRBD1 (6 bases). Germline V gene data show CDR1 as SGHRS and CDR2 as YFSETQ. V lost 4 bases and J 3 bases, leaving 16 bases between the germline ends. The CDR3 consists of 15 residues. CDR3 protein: CASSQRLGGDTEAFF. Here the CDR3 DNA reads TGCGCCAGCAGCCAGAGATTGGGGGGCGACACTGAAGCTTTCTTT. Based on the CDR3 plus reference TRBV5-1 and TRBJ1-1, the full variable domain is KAGVTQTPRYLIKTRGQQVTLSCSPISGHRSVSWYQQTPGQGLQFLFEYFSETQRNKGNFPGRFSGRQFSNSRSEMNVSTLELGDSALYLCASSQRLGGDTEAFFGQGTRLTVV.

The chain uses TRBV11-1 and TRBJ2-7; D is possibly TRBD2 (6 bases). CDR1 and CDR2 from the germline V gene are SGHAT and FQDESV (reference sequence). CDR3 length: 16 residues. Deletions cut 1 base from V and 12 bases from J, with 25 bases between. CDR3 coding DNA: TGTGCCAGCAGCTTAGAGGGTCTGAGGGAGGAAGACGGGCGGTACTTC. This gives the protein CASSLEGLREEDGRYF.

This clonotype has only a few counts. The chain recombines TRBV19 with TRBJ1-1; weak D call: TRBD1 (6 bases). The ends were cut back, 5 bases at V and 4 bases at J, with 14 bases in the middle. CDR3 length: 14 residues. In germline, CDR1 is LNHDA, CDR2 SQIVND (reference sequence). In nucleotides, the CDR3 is TGTGCCAGTAGTGTCTGGGACACCCGCACTGAAGCTTTCTTT. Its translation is CASSVWDTRTEAFF.

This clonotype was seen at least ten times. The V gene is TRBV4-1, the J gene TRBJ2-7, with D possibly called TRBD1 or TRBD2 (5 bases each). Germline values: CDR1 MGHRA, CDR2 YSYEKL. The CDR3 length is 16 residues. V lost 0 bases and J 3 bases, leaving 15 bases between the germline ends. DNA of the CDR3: TGCGCCAGCAGCCAAGATTACGCAGGGAGCCGCTACGAGCAGTACTTC. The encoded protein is CASSQDYAGSRYEQYF.

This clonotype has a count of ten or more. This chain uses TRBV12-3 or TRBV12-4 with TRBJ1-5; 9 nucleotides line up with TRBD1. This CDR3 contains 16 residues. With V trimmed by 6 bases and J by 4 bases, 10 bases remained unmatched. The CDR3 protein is CASSTAGTGLNQPQHF. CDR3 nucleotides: TGTGCCAGCAGCACCGCCGGGACAGGGTTGAATCAGCCCCAGCATTTT.

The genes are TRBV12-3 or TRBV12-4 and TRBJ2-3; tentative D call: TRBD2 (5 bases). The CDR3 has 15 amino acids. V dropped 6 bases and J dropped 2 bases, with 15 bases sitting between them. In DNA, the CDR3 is TGTGCCAGCAGACGGCGACACCGGGACACAGATACGCAGTATTTT. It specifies CASRRRHRDTDTQYF.

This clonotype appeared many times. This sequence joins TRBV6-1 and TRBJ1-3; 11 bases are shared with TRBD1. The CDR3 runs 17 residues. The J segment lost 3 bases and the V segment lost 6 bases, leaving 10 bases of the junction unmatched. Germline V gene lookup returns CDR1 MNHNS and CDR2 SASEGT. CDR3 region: CASSQDRGLVIGNTIYF. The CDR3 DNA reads TGTGCCAGCAGCCAGGACAGGGGGCTTGTTATTGGAAACACCATATATTTT.

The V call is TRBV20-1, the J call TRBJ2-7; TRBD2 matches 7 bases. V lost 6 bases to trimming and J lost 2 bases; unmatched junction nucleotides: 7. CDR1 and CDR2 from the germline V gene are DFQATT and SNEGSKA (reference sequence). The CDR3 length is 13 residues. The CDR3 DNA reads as TGCAGTGCCAAGGCTAGCGGCACCTACGAGCAGTACTTC. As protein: CSAKASGTYEQYF.

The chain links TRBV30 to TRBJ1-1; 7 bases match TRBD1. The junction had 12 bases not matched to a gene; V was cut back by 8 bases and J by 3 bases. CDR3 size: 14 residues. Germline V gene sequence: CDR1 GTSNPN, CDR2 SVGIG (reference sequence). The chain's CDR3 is CAGGRGQSYTEAFF. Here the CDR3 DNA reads TGTGCCGGTGGACGGGGACAGAGCTACACTGAAGCTTTCTTT.

CDR3 sequence (DNA): TGCAGTGCTAGAGATTGGGACAGGGGTAACTACGAGCAGTACTTC. Protein: CSARDWDRGNYEQYF. The chain employs TRBV20-1 and TRBJ2-7; 10 bases are shared with TRBD1. The V segment lost 0 bases and the J segment 3 bases; nucleotides outside the gene matches: 5. The CDR3 covers 15 residues. Germline CDR1 and CDR2: DFQATT and SNEGSKA (reference sequence).

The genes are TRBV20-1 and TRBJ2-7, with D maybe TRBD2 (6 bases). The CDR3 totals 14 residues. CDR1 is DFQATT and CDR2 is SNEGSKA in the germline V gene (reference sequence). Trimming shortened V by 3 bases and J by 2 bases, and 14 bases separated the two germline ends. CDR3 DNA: TGCAGTGCTAGCCCAGCGGGCGCTCCCTACGAGCAGTACTTC. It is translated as CSASPAGAPYEQYF.

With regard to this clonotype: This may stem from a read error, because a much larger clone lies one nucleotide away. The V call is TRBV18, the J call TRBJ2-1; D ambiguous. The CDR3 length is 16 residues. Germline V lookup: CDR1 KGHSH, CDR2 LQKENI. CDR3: CASSPPSIGPYNDQFF. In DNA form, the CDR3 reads TGTGCCAGCTCACCACCATCTATAGGGCCATACAATGACCAGTTCTTC.

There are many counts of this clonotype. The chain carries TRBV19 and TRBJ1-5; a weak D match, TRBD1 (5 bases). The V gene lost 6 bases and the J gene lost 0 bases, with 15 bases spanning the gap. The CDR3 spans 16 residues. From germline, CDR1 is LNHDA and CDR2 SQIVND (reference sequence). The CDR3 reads CASRSRSGNSNQPQHF. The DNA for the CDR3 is TGTGCCAGTAGAAGCCGATCAGGGAATAGCAATCAGCCCCAGCATTTT. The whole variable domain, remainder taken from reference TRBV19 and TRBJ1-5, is DGGITQSPKYLFRKEGQNVTLSCEQNLNHDAMYWYRQDPGQGLRLIYYSQIVNDFQKGDIAEGYSVSREKKESFPLTVTSAQKNPTAFYLCASRSRSGNSNQPQHFGDGTRLSIL.

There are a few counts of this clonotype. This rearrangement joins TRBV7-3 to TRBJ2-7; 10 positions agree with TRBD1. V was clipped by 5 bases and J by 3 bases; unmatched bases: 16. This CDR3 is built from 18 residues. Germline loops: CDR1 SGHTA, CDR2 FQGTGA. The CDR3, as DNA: TGTGCCAGCAGCCCCCTAGGGACAGGGGACGGCCTCGGCTACGAGCAGTACTTC. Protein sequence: CASSPLGTGDGLGYEQYF.

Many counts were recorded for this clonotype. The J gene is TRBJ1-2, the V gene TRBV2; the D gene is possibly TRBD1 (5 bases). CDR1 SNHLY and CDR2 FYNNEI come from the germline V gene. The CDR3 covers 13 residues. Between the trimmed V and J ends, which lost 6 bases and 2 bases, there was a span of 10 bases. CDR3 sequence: CASRGPANYGYTF. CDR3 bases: TGTGCCAGCAGGGGACCAGCAAACTATGGCTACACCTTC.

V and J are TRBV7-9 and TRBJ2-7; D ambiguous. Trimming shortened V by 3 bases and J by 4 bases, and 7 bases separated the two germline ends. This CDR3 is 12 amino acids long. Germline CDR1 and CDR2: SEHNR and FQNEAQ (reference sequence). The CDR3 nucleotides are TGTGCCAGCAGCTTCCTCCCATACGAGCAGTACTTC. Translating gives CASSFLPYEQYF.

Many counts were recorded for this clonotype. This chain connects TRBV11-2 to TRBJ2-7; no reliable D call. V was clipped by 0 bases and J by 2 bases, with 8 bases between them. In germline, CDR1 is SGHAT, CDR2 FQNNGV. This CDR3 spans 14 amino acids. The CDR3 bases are TGTGCCAGCAGCTTAGAGTTAAATACCTACGAGCAGTACTTC. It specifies CASSLELNTYEQYF.

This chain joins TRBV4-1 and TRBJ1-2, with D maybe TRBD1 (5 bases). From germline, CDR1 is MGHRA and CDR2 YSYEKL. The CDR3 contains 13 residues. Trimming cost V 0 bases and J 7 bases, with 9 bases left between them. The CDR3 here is CASSQDGGTGYTF. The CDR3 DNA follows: TGCGCCAGCAGCCAAGACGGGGGTACTGGCTACACCTTC.

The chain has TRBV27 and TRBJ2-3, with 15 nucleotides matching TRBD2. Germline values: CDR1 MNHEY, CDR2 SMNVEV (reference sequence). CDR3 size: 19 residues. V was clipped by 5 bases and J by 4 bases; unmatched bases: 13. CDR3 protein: CASSPGLAGGPEVADTQYF. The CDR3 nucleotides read TGTGCCAGCAGTCCCGGACTAGCGGGAGGGCCGGAGGTCGCAGATACGCAGTATTTT.

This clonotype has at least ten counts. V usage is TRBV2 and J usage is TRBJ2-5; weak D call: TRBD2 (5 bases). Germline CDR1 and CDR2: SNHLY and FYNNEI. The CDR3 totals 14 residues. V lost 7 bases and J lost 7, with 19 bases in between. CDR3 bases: TGTGCCAGCAAGGGTCGAGCGGTTGAGGGGACCCAGTACTTC. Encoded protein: CASKGRAVEGTQYF.

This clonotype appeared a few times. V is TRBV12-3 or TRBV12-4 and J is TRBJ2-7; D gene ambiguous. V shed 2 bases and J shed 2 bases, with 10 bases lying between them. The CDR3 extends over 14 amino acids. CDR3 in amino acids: CASSLYLKAYEQYF. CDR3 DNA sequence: TGTGCCAGCAGTTTATACCTCAAAGCCTACGAGCAGTACTTC.

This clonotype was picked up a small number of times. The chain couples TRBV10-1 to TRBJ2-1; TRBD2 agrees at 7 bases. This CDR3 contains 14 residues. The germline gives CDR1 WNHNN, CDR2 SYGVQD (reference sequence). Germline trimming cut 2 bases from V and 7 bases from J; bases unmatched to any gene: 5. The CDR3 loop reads CASSEGGSKNEQFF. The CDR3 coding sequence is TGCGCCAGCAGTGAGGGCGGGAGTAAGAATGAGCAGTTCTTC.

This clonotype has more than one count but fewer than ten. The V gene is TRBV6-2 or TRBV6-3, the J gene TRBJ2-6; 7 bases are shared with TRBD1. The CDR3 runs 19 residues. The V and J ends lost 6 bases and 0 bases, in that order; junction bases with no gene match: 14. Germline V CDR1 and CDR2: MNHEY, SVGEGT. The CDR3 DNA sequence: TGTGCCAGCAGCGTAGAACAGGGACAGTCCTTCTCTGGGGCCAACGTCCTGACTTTC. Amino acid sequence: CASSVEQGQSFSGANVLTF.